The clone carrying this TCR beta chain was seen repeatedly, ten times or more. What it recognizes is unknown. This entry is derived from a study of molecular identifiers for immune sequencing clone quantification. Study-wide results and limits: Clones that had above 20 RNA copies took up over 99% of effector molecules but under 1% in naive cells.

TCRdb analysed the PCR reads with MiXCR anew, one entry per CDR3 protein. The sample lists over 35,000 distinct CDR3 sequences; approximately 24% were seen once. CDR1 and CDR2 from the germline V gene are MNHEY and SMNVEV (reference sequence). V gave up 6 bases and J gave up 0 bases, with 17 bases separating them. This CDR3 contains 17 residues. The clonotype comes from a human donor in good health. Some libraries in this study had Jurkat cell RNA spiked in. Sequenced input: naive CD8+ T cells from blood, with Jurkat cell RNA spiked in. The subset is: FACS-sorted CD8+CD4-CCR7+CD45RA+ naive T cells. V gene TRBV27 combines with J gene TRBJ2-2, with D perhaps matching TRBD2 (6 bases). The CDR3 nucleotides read TGTGCCAGCAGGGAGATATGGGCGGGAACGAACACCGGGGAGCTGTTTTTT. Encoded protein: CASREIWAGTNTGELFF.